Each of the 11 T cell receptor beta chains below was sequenced from the same sample in a study of beta chain features in type 1 diabetes. TCRB transcripts that were expressed got sequenced, as all of the isolated RNA had been reverse transcribed. Some clones are missing from TCRdb's copy, which holds only in-frame ones; the method was immunoSEQ multiplex PCR. This sample has 200,000 to 250,000 clones, with 11% found just once. Sequenced input: central memory CD4+ T cells from blood. The receptors were sampled from a young man in good health.

The genes are TRBV29-1 and TRBJ2-7, with 8 nucleotides matching TRBD2. Germline CDR1 and CDR2: SQVTM and ANQGSEA. This CDR3 has 14 residues. The junction had 9 bases not matched to a gene; V was cut back by 2 bases and J by 6 bases. The CDR3 sequence: CSVEPPGGPGEQYF. CDR3 DNA: TGCAGCGTTGAACCCCCGGGAGGGCCAGGCGAGCAGTACTTC.

The chain recombines TRBV30 with TRBJ1-5; D call uncertain. Trimming removed 4 bases at V and 0 bases at J, with 7 bases between. This CDR3 comprises 13 residues. Germline CDR1 and CDR2: GTSNPN and SVGIG (reference sequence). The DNA for the CDR3 is TGTGCCTGGAACCGGCATAGCAATCAGCCCCAGCATTTT. Its translation is CAWNRHSNQPQHF.

The chain links TRBV5-1 to TRBJ2-7; D is unclear. V shed 1 base and J shed 0 bases, with 14 bases lying between them. The CDR3 totals 16 residues. Germline loops: CDR1 SGHRS, CDR2 YFSETQ. The CDR3 DNA reads as TGCGCCAGCAGCTTGATTCCAGGATCTAGCTCCTACGAGCAGTACTTC. Translated: CASSLIPGSSSYEQYF.

This clone was counted many times. CDR3 nucleotide sequence: TGTGCCAGCAGCTTCGGACTAGGGACAGAGACCCAGTACTTC. It translates to CASSFGLGTETQYF. This chain links TRBV5-6 with TRBJ2-5; 7 nucleotides agree with TRBD2. Germline V gene data show CDR1 as SGHDT and CDR2 as YYEEEE. Trimming removed 2 bases from V and 4 bases from J; junction bases left unmatched: 5. This CDR3 spans 14 amino acids.

This clone was counted only a few times. This sequence joins TRBV28 and TRBJ2-5; D gene uncertain. The germline gives CDR1 MDHEN, CDR2 SYDVKM. The CDR3 sequence is 12 residues long. The V end was cut by 6 bases, the J end by 3 bases, with 8 bases between. CDR3 nucleotides: TGTGCCAGCAGCCCTATGGAAGAGACCCAGTACTTC. Translated: CASSPMEETQYF.

The chain employs TRBV10-3 and TRBJ2-3; 8 bases are a match to TRBD2. The CDR3 loop spans 13 amino acids. V lost 7 bases to trimming and J lost 2 bases; unmatched junction nucleotides: 2. In germline, CDR1 is ENHRY, CDR2 SYGVKD. The CDR3 sequence is CAITAGDTDTQYF. In DNA, the CDR3 is TGTGCCATCACAGCGGGAGACACAGATACGCAGTATTTT.

The chain couples TRBV19 to TRBJ2-3; either TRBD1 or TRBD2 may fit D (6 bases each). This CDR3 region has 14 residues. Germline V gene lookup returns CDR1 LNHDA and CDR2 SQIVND (reference sequence). The V end lost 4 bases, the J end lost 4 bases, and 12 bases lay between the germline ends. CDR3 DNA: TGTGCCAGTAGTACACAGGGAGGCGCAGATACGCAGTATTTT. Its translation: CASSTQGGADTQYF.

This clone was counted between two and nine times. The genes are TRBV23-1 and TRBJ2-1; 8 bases agree with TRBD2. TRBV23-1 is sorted into the ORF group, with uncertain function. This CDR3 has 18 amino acids. V dropped 2 bases and J dropped 8; count of bases not matched to a gene: 17. CDR3: CASSQPALLKREKDEQFF. The DNA for the CDR3 is TGCGCCAGCAGTCAACCCGCCTTATTGAAGCGGGAGAAAGATGAGCAGTTCTTC.

V usage is TRBV7-6 and J usage is TRBJ2-2, with D perhaps given as TRBD1 or TRBD2 (5 bases each). Germline V gene sequence: CDR1 SGHVS, CDR2 FNYEAQ. The V gene lost 1 base and the J gene lost 4 bases, with 28 bases spanning the gap. The CDR3 has 21 amino acids. The CDR3 coding sequence is TGTGCCAGCAGCTTAGAATCAGCATACGGGACCCCGGTGAGAGGCACCGGGGAGCTGTTTTTT. It yields the protein CASSLESAYGTPVRGTGELFF. The complete variable domain, with remaining parts taken from reference TRBV7-6 and TRBJ2-2, reads GAGVSQSPRYKVTKRGQDVALRCDPISGHVSLYWYRQALGQGPEFLTYFNYEAQQDKSGLPNDRFSAERPEGSISTLTIQRTEQRDSAMYRCASSLESAYGTPVRGTGELFFGEGSRLTVL.

The sample holds many counts of this clone. This chain uses TRBV7-9 with TRBJ1-2; D remains unclear. Germline V gene data show CDR1 as SEHNR and CDR2 as FQNEAQ (reference sequence). With 0 bases removed from V and 6 bases from J, the gap between germline ends came to 8 bases. The CDR3 loop spans 13 amino acids. CDR3 amino acids: CASSLAALHGYTF. In DNA, the CDR3 is TGTGCCAGCAGCTTAGCGGCACTTCATGGCTACACCTTC. The complete variable domain, with remaining parts taken from reference TRBV7-9 and TRBJ1-2, reads DTGVSQNPRHKITKRGQNVTFRCDPISEHNRLYWYRQTLGQGPEFLTYFQNEAQLEKSRLLSDRFSAERPKGSFSTLEIQRTEQGDSAMYLCASSLAALHGYTFGSGTRLTVV.

J is TRBJ2-5 and V is TRBV11-2; D is undetermined. Germline CDR1 SGHAT, CDR2 FQNNGV. This CDR3 is 15 amino acids long. The V gene lost 1 base and the J gene lost 0 bases, with 9 bases spanning the gap. CDR3 residues: CASSLGRSNQETQYF. CDR3 bases: TGTGCCAGCAGCTTAGGCCGTTCGAACCAAGAGACCCAGTACTTC.